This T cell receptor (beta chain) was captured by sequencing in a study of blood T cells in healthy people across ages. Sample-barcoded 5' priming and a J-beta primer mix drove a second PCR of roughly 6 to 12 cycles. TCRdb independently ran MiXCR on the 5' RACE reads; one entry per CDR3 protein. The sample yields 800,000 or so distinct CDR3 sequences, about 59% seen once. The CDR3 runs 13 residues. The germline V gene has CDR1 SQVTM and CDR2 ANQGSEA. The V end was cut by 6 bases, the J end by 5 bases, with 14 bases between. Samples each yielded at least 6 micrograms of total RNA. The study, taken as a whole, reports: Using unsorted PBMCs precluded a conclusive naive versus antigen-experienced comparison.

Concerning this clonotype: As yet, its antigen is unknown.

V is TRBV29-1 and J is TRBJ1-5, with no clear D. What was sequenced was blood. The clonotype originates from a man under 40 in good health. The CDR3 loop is CSVLEDLYQPQHF. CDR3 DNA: TGCAGCGTCCTGGAAGACCTGTATCAGCCCCAGCATTTT.